A selection of T cell receptor beta chains follows, all from one sample in a study of cytomegalovirus exposure and HLA in healthy donors. The repertoire was sequenced with immunoSEQ multiplex PCR; TCRdb's copy has only in-frame clones and lacks some. The table has under 80,000 clones, about two thirds seen once. Sequencing was carried out using PBMCs. The receptors originated from a woman aged 25 to 39 in good health and CMV-seronegative. Both conserved end residues are part of each CDR3. D genes are given only for firm matches. Clone size is not always given. Where it is, it says once, few, many or a class for expanded clones.

NA,TRBV6-1,TRBD1,TRBJ1-1,TGTGCCAGTTTTTGGGACAGGGGCACTGAAGCTTTCTTT,CASFWDRGTEAFF
NA,TRBV27,TRBD1,TRBJ1-4,TGTGCCAGCAGTCAGGACAGGGTGTCTGAAAAACTGTTTTTT,CASSQDRVSEKLFF
NA,TRBV5-6,TRBD1,TRBJ2-7,TGTGCCAGCAGCTCTCCGTGGACAGGGGGCAAATACGAGCAGTACTTC,CASSSPWTGGKYEQYF
NA,TRBV5-6,TRBD1,TRBJ1-4,TGTGCCAGCAGCCCCCACAGGGGAGGAGATGAAAAACTGTTTTTT,CASSPHRGGDEKLFF
few,TRBV6-1,NA,TRBJ1-6,TGTGCCAGCAAAATCAGGGTACAGGGTTCACCCCTCCACTTT,CASKIRVQGSPLHF
NA,TRBV18,TRBD1,TRBJ1-1,TGTGCCAGCTCACTCAGGGGGAGGACTGAAGCTTTCTTT,CASSLRGRTEAFF
NA,TRBV10-3,TRBD1,TRBJ2-5,TGTGCCATCAGTCCTGGTTATGGGACAGGGCAAGAGACCCAGTACTTC,CAISPGYGTGQETQYF
NA,TRBV5-4,NA,TRBJ1-2,TGTGCCAGCAGCCCAGCGAGGGCAGTCAACTATGGCTACACCTTC,CASSPARAVNYGYTF
NA,TRBV15,NA,TRBJ2-5,TGTGCCACCAGCGCGAGTCATGGGACGATGGGAGGAGAGACCCAGTACTTC,CATSASHGTMGGETQYF
NA,TRBV7-6,TRBD1,TRBJ1-3,TGTGCCAGCAGCTTAGCACCCTCGCAGGGGGCGGGAAACACCATATATTTT,CASSLAPSQGAGNTIYF
NA,TRBV27,NA,TRBJ2-5,TGTGCCAGCAGTCCCCTTAGGAGAGGCCAAGAGACCCAGTACTTC,CASSPLRRGQETQYF
NA,TRBV7-9,NA,TRBJ1-1,TGTTCCAGCAGCCCTCCGACTTTGGAAGCTTTCTTT,CSSSPPTLEAFF
NA,TRBV10-1,TRBD2,TRBJ2-7,TGCGCCAGTTTTTGGGGGGGACCGCTCTCCTACGAGCAGTACTTC,CASFWGGPLSYEQYF
NA,TRBV5-1,TRBD2,TRBJ2-1,TGCGCCAGCAGCTTGGTGGGACTAGGCCACTACAATGAGCAGTTCTTC,CASSLVGLGHYNEQFF
NA,TRBV4-1,NA,TRBJ1-5,TGCGCCAGCAGCCAGGAGAACAATCAGCCCCAGCATTTT,CASSQENNQPQHF
NA,TRBV25-1,TRBD2,TRBJ2-7,TGTGCCAGCAGTGAACGCGGACTAGCGGGGGAAATCTCCTACGAGCAGTACTTC,CASSERGLAGEISYEQYF
NA,TRBV7-9,NA,TRBJ1-1,TGTGCCAGCAGCGAAACAGAGAACACTGAAGCTTTCTTT,CASSETENTEAFF
NA,TRBV6-5,NA,TRBJ1-1,TGTGCCAGCAGTTACTCTAGTAACACTGAAGCTTTCTTT,CASSYSSNTEAFF
NA,TRBV28,NA,TRBJ2-4,TGTGCCAGCAGTTTATTAGGGAGAGCCAAAAACATTCAGTACTTC,CASSLLGRAKNIQYF
few,TRBV19,TRBD1,TRBJ1-5,TGTGCCAGTAGTCAAACAGGGGCGAGCAATCAGCCCCAGCATTTT,CASSQTGASNQPQHF
few,TRBV19,NA,TRBJ1-4,TGTGCCAGTAGTAACACAGGGTCCACTAATGAAAAACTGTTTTTT,CASSNTGSTNEKLFF
once,TRBV5-1,TRBD1,TRBJ1-2,TGCGCCAGCAGCGGGGACAGGGGCCATTATGGCTACACCTTC,CASSGDRGHYGYTF
NA,TRBV5-5,TRBD1,TRBJ1-5,TGTGCCAGCAGTAACCAGGGGGCTGGCAATCAGCCCCAGCATTTT,CASSNQGAGNQPQHF
NA,TRBV7-8,NA,TRBJ1-3,TGTGCCAGGACTAGGTCGGTGCTTTGCACTGGAAACACCATATATTTT,CARTRSVLCTGNTIYF
few,TRBV5-6,NA,TRBJ2-2,TGTGCCAGCAGCTTGGCGGCGGCGGACCGGGGAGCTGTTTTT,CASSLAAADRGAVF
NA,TRBV6-1,NA,TRBJ1-2,TGTGCCAGCAGCGCCACAGGGAGCTATGGCTACACCTTC,CASSATGSYGYTF
NA,TRBV7-8,TRBD2,TRBJ2-3,TGTGCCAGCAGCCCCAACCCCGGGACTAGGGGCACAGATACGCAGTATTTT,CASSPNPGTRGTDTQYF
NA,TRBV6-5,NA,TRBJ2-2,TGTGCCAGCAGTGAACTTAACACCGGGGAGCTGTTTTTT,CASSELNTGELFF
NA,TRBV11-3,NA,TRBJ1-2,TGTGCCAGCAGCTTGGGTAGCCGGAGAGGCTACACCTTC,CASSLGSRRGYTF
medium-sized,TRBV6-6,NA,TRBJ1-4,TGTGCCAGCAGTTTCTGGACAAAGGGAAGTGAAAAACTGTTTTTT,CASSFWTKGSEKLFF
few,TRBV5-6,TRBD1,TRBJ2-7,TGTGCCAGCAGCTGGGGGACAGGCTCCTACGAGCAGTACTTC,CASSWGTGSYEQYF
NA,TRBV9,NA,TRBJ1-3,TGTGCCAGCAGCCCTCAGGTTGCTGGAAACACCATATATTTT,CASSPQVAGNTIYF
few,TRBV11-3,NA,TRBJ2-7,TGTGCCAGCAGTTCCAGGGTCGACGAGCAGTACTTC,CASSSRVDEQYF
NA,TRBV7-9,TRBD1,TRBJ2-7,TGTTCCAGCAGCCCAGGACAGGGTCGACTAGGAGGCTACGAGCAGTACTTC,CSSSPGQGRLGGYEQYF
NA,TRBV10-1,NA,TRBJ1-1,TGCGCCAGCAGGGAGACTTTTAACACTGAAGCTTTCTTT,CASRETFNTEAFF
NA,TRBV7-9,NA,TRBJ1-5,TGTGCCAGCAGCAAAGGGGCAGACAATCAGCCCCAGCATTTT,CASSKGADNQPQHF
NA,TRBV28,TRBD1,TRBJ2-3,TGTGCCAGCAGTCCCCCAGGACAGGGTTGGGATACGCAGTATTTT,CASSPPGQGWDTQYF
NA,TRBV14,TRBD1,TRBJ2-7,TGTGCCAGCAGTGGCAGGGGGAAACGCTACGAGCAGTACTTC,CASSGRGKRYEQYF
NA,TRBV28,NA,TRBJ1-3,TGTGCCAGCAGTTTCGACAGCCCGGGAAACACCATATATTTT,CASSFDSPGNTIYF
NA,TRBV9,TRBD1,TRBJ2-1,TGTGCCAGCAGCGTAGCAGGGGGCAATGAGCAGTTCTTC,CASSVAGGNEQFF
NA,TRBV7-3,NA,TRBJ1-6,TGTGCCAGCAGCTTAGTTGGCGTCAGGTCTGGGGGGTCACCCCTCCACTTT,CASSLVGVRSGGSPLHF
NA,TRBV6-1,TRBD1,TRBJ1-6,TGTGCCAGCAGTGAAGCGGGACAGGGCCCTTTTCCCCTCCACTTT,CASSEAGQGPFPLHF
few,TRBV19,NA,TRBJ1-1,TGTGCCAGTAGAAGAGGGGACACGAACACTGAAGCTTTCTTT,CASRRGDTNTEAFF
once,TRBV6-5,NA,TRBJ1-6,TGTGCCAGCATCCGGACAGCAAGGAATTCACCCCTCCACTTT,CASIRTARNSPLHF
NA,TRBV30,TRBD1,TRBJ1-6,TGTGCCTGGAGTGTCGAAGGGGGCTGGTCCTATAATTCACCCCTCCACTTT,CAWSVEGGWSYNSPLHF
once,TRBV10-3,TRBD1,TRBJ1-5,TGTGCCATCAGCGGGACAGGGGGCAATCAGCCCCAGCATTTT,CAISGTGGNQPQHF
NA,TRBV6-5,TRBD1,TRBJ2-2,TGTGCCAGCACTACCGGGACAGGGGGCCCCGGGGAGCTGTTTTTT,CASTTGTGGPGELFF
once,TRBV11-1,TRBD1,TRBJ2-7,TGTGCCAGCAGCAAGGGGACAGGGGGCGAGCAGTACTTC,CASSKGTGGEQYF
once,TRBV27,NA,TRBJ1-2,TGTGCCAGCAGTGTCTCCAGGGCCCTAAGATTCTATGGCTACACCTTC,CASSVSRALRFYGYTF
NA,TRBV7-8,TRBD2,TRBJ2-5,TGTGCCAGCAGCTCCCGGGGGGGCGGGGGGCAAGAGACCCAGTACTTC,CASSSRGGGGQETQYF
NA,TRBV5-1,TRBD1,TRBJ1-2,TGCGCCAGCAGCACCCGGACAGGGTCTGGGTATGGCTACACCTTC,CASSTRTGSGYGYTF
NA,TRBV4-2,TRBD1,TRBJ1-2,TGTGCCAGCAGCCAATCCGGACAGGGGAGCTATGGCTACACCTTC,CASSQSGQGSYGYTF
few,TRBV6-1,NA,TRBJ1-4,TGTGCCAGCAGTGAATCTTGGGGCAGATCAAATGAAAAACTGTTTTTT,CASSESWGRSNEKLFF
NA,TRBV10-3,TRBD1,TRBJ1-1,TGTGCCATCAGAGGACAGGGGGCAACTGAAGCTTTCTTT,CAIRGQGATEAFF
NA,TRBV13,NA,TRBJ1-2,TGTGCCAGCAGCTTAACCCGGAGCAACTATGGCTACACCTTC,CASSLTRSNYGYTF
NA,TRBV30,TRBD1,TRBJ1-2,TGTGCCTGGAGTCGGGACAGACCATATGGCTACACCTTC,CAWSRDRPYGYTF
NA,TRBV10-1,TRBD2,TRBJ2-1,TGCGCCAGCAGCAAGACTAGCGGGGGGCTTAATGAGCAGTTCTTC,CASSKTSGGLNEQFF
NA,TRBV10-3,TRBD2,TRBJ2-7,TGTGCCATCAGTGAGTTCGGACTAGCGGGGGGGGCACTAGCGGACGAGCAGTACTTC,CAISEFGLAGGALADEQYF
NA,TRBV28,TRBD1,TRBJ1-5,TGTGCCAGCAGTAACCGGGACAGTGATAATCAGCCCCAGCATTTT,CASSNRDSDNQPQHF
NA,TRBV18,TRBD1,TRBJ2-7,TGTGCCAGCTCACCGGGACAGGGGAGGGAATACGAGCAGTACTTC,CASSPGQGREYEQYF